The 20 T cell receptor beta chains below all came from one sample that was sequenced in a study of T cells after posttransplantation cyclophosphamide (dated by TCRdb to the mid-2010s). The control cohort consisted of 11 patients who had myeloablative marrow transplants with methotrexate plus a calcineurin inhibitor and who were sampled 1 year after transplant. Library creation used the immunoSEQ multiplex PCR assay. TCRdb took over this immuneACCESS table, retaining in-frame rearrangements with V and J assigned. Such tables are incomplete; in checked studies, under half of the missing clones stem from an unresolved V gene, and the remainder is unexplained. This sample lists 21,000 or so clones; around 86% were detected once. The top ten clonotypes cover more than 2% of the sample. Source: PBMCs, taken approximately 360 days after allogeneic stem cell transplant with calcineurin inhibitor and methotrexate. The receptors here all came from a female patient younger than 45 who received an allogeneic stem cell transplant from an unrelated donor, was CMV-positive, and had acute and chronic GVHD. Post transplant, some T cells may arise from the graft donor.

Here the CDR3 reads CASSLPASGGELFF. CDR3 bases: TGCGCCAGCAGCTTGCCAGCATCGGGCGGGGAGCTGTTTTTT. This sequence joins TRBV5-1 and TRBJ2-2; no definite D call. Trimming took 1 base from V and 7 from J, leaving 11 bases between them. CDR3 length: 14 amino acids. Germline CDR1 reads SGHRS; CDR2 reads YFSETQ.

This sequence joins TRBV10-3 and TRBJ2-7; the D gene is possibly TRBD1 (5 bases). V lost 4 bases to trimming and J lost 6 bases, with 22 bases between them. CDR3 length: 16 amino acids. In germline, CDR1 is ENHRY, CDR2 SYGVKD. CDR3 sequence: CAISGGGGAAPFEQYF. The CDR3, as DNA: TGTGCCATCAGTGGCGGCGGTGGGGCCGCGCCCTTCGAGCAGTACTTC.

The chain combines TRBV18 with TRBJ2-7; D might be TRBD1 (7 bases). Germline V gives CDR1 KGHSH, CDR2 LQKENI. The V end was cut by 1 base, the J end by 2 bases, with 15 bases between. This CDR3 comprises 16 residues. The DNA for the CDR3 is TGTGCCAGCTCACCACTGGGCAGGGGGGACGCCTACGAGCAGTACTTC. Protein sequence: CASSPLGRGDAYEQYF.

V gene TRBV7-2 combines with J gene TRBJ2-4, with D tentatively TRBD2 (6 bases). Per germline, CDR1 SGHTA and CDR2 FQGNSA. There are 19 residues in the CDR3. Trimming removed 5 bases at V and 0 bases at J, with 23 bases between. CDR3 nucleotides: TGTGCCAGCAGCCCCAGGGTGGGAGGAGAGGCCCTAGCCAAAAACATTCAGTACTTC. Translation: CASSPRVGGEALAKNIQYF. Using reference TRBV7-2 and TRBJ2-4 for the parts outside the CDR3, the full variable domain is GAGVSQSPSNKVTEKGKDVELRCDPISGHTALYWYRQSLGQGLEFLIYFQGNSAPDKSGLPSDRFSAERTGGSVSTLTIQRTQQEDSAVYLCASSPRVGGEALAKNIQYFGAGTRLSVL.

The rearrangement uses TRBV30 and TRBJ1-5, with 9 nucleotides matching TRBD1. The CDR3 is made up of 14 amino acids. Per the germline V gene, CDR1 is GTSNPN and CDR2 is SVGIG (reference sequence). Unmatched junction bases numbered 12, after V lost 4 bases and J lost 11 bases. The CDR3 bases are TGTGCCTGGATGGACAGGGGAACTCGCGGGACCCAGCATTTT. The encoded protein is CAWMDRGTRGTQHF. Filled out from reference TRBV30 and TRBJ1-5, the complete variable domain reads SQTIHQWPATLVQPVGSPLSLECTVEGTSNPNLYWYRQAAGRGLQLLFYSVGIGQISSEVPQNLSASRPQDRQFILSSKKLLLSDSGFYLCAWMDRGTRGTQHFGDGTRLSIL.

This clone came up once. The chain carries TRBV7-6 and TRBJ2-1; 10 bases are a match to TRBD2. Losses at the gene ends were 2 bases for V and 9 bases for J; bases not matched to a gene: 13. CDR3 length: 17 amino acids. The germline V gene has CDR1 SGHVS and CDR2 FNYEAQ. The CDR3 DNA follows: TGTGCCAGCAGCTTACCCGCGAGGAGCGGGGGGGCCGGTGAGCAGTTCTTC. Its protein product is CASSLPARSGGAGEQFF. Together with reference TRBV7-6 and TRBJ2-1, the CDR3 gives the full variable domain: GAGVSQSPRYKVTKRGQDVALRCDPISGHVSLYWYRQALGQGPEFLTYFNYEAQQDKSGLPNDRFSAERPEGSISTLTIQRTEQRDSAMYRCASSLPARSGGAGEQFFGPGTRLTVL.

The rearrangement joins TRBV4-3 to TRBJ2-2, with 8 bases matching TRBD1. V lost 3 bases, J lost 7 bases, and 1 base stayed unmatched. Per the germline V gene, CDR1 is LGHNA and CDR2 is YSLEER. The CDR3 sequence is 13 residues long. DNA of the CDR3: TGCGCCAGCAGCCATACAGGGGGCGGGGAGCTGTTTTTT. Its translation is CASSHTGGGELFF.

This chain connects TRBV7-9 to TRBJ1-1, with 7 positions matching TRBD1. This CDR3 is 15 amino acids long. Germline-derived CDR1 and CDR2 are SEHNR and FQNEAQ (reference sequence). Germline trimming cut 1 base from V and 2 bases from J; bases unmatched to any gene: 4. In nucleotides, the CDR3 is TGTGCCAGCAGCTTAGGAGACAGGGTAAACACTGAAGCTTTCTTT. As protein: CASSLGDRVNTEAFF. Variable domain in full (rest from reference TRBV7-9 and TRBJ1-1): DTGVSQNPRHKITKRGQNVTFRCDPISEHNRLYWYRQTLGQGPEFLTYFQNEAQLEKSRLLSDRFSAERPKGSFSTLEIQRTEQGDSAMYLCASSLGDRVNTEAFFGQGTRLTVV.

The chain recombines TRBV7-9 with TRBJ1-1, with 8 bases matching TRBD1. Trimming at V came to 4 bases and at J to 8 bases, leaving 3 bases not matched to a gene. CDR1 is SEHNR and CDR2 is FQNEAQ in the germline V gene (reference sequence). This CDR3 is built from 12 residues. The CDR3 sequence: CASSSQGEEAFF. In nucleotides, the CDR3 is TGTGCCAGCAGCTCACAGGGGGAGGAAGCTTTCTTT.

The chain has TRBV30 and TRBJ1-2; D is unresolved. There are 13 residues in the CDR3. V lost 5 bases to trimming and J lost 3 bases, with 13 bases between them. Germline CDR1 is GTSNPN and CDR2 is SVGIG (reference sequence). The CDR3: CAWLRLTDYGYTF. The CDR3 nucleotides are TGTGCCTGGCTTCGTCTAACAGACTATGGCTACACCTTC.

V usage is TRBV7-9 and J usage is TRBJ1-5, with D unresolved. Per germline, CDR1 SEHNR and CDR2 FQNEAQ (reference sequence). Trimming removed 4 bases from V and 6 bases from J, with 13 bases in between. CDR3 length: 14 residues. The chain's CDR3 is CASSSNQDPQPQHF. The DNA of the CDR3 is TGTGCCAGCAGCTCTAACCAGGATCCTCAGCCCCAGCATTTT.

This chain links TRBV18 with TRBJ2-5; perhaps TRBD1 as D (5 bases). The CDR3 contains 14 residues. Trimming took off 2 bases at V and 1 base at J, with 8 bases between the two ends. Looked up from germline, CDR1 is KGHSH and CDR2 is LQKENI. CDR3 protein: CASSPAQGQETQYF. CDR3 sequence (DNA): TGTGCCAGCTCACCAGCTCAGGGCCAAGAGACCCAGTACTTC.

The gene calls are TRBV7-8 and TRBJ2-5, with 9 positions matching TRBD2. J lost 7 bases, V lost 7 bases, and 7 bases had no gene match. The CDR3 length is 13 residues. CDR1 and CDR2 (germline): SGHVS, FQNEAQ. This CDR3 reads CASNQRGAVTQYF. CDR3 coding DNA: TGTGCCAGCAACCAGCGGGGGGCCGTGACCCAGTACTTC.

There are a few counts of this clone. The gene calls are TRBV5-1 and TRBJ1-5, with no clear D. The V and J ends lost 0 bases and 6 bases respectively, with 13 bases between them. The germline V gene has CDR1 SGHRS and CDR2 YFSETQ. The CDR3 spans 15 residues. The DNA for the CDR3 is TGCGCCAGCAGCTTGGAGGCCGGGGTAGGTCAGCCCCAGCATTTT. Protein: CASSLEAGVGQPQHF.

The genes are TRBV28 and TRBJ2-7; 7 bases are a match to TRBD2. With V trimmed by 3 bases and J by 3 bases, 5 bases remained unmatched. This CDR3 has 14 residues. From germline, CDR1 is MDHEN and CDR2 SYDVKM. In nucleotides, the CDR3 is TGTGCCAGCAGTTTCTTAGCGGGCCTCTACGAGCAGTACTTC. This encodes CASSFLAGLYEQYF.

CDR3 DNA sequence: TGTGCCAGCAGCACCAATGGAGTAGCGGATACGCAGTATTTT. It codes for CASSTNGVADTQYF. The chain carries TRBV9 and TRBJ2-3, with D tentatively TRBD2 (5 bases). Germline V CDR1 and CDR2: SGDLS, YYNGEE. V lost 4 bases, J lost 6 bases, and 15 bases lay in between. This CDR3 region has 14 residues.

The V and J genes are TRBV5-1 and TRBJ1-2; 7 bases agree with TRBD1. The CDR3 runs 12 residues. Germline values: CDR1 SGHRS, CDR2 YFSETQ. Trimming took 5 bases from V and 4 from J; bases not matched to a gene: 2. The CDR3 sequence is CASRGTAYGYTF. CDR3 nucleotide sequence: TGCGCCAGCAGGGGGACAGCCTATGGCTACACCTTC. Drawing the rest from reference TRBV5-1 and TRBJ1-2, the complete variable domain is KAGVTQTPRYLIKTRGQQVTLSCSPISGHRSVSWYQQTPGQGLQFLFEYFSETQRNKGNFPGRFSGRQFSNSRSEMNVSTLELGDSALYLCASRGTAYGYTFGSGTRLTVV.

This chain links TRBV6-1 with TRBJ1-1, with TRBD1 matching over 7 bases. V lost 6 bases and J lost 0; bases outside the gene matches: 13. The CDR3 runs 17 residues. Germline values: CDR1 MNHNS, CDR2 SASEGT. CDR3 bases: TGTGCCAGCAGCGAAACCAGACAGGGAGTCCTGAACACTGAAGCTTTCTTT. Amino acids: CASSETRQGVLNTEAFF.

V usage is TRBV28 and J usage is TRBJ2-7, with TRBD2 as a possible D gene (6 bases). The CDR3 spans 14 residues. Germline values: CDR1 MDHEN, CDR2 SYDVKM. The V end was cut by 4 bases, the J end by 4 bases, with 14 bases between. The chain's CDR3 is CASSSPGVTYEQYF. CDR3 DNA sequence: TGTGCCAGCAGTTCACCGGGGGTTACGTACGAGCAGTACTTC.

With regard to this clone: A read error may account for a junction end that differs from germline. The chain joins TRBV5-6 to TRBJ2-2, with D unclear. Per the germline V gene, CDR1 is SGHDT and CDR2 is YYEEEE. The CDR3 is made up of 17 amino acids. The CDR3 spells CASTLGFFGANTGELFF. CDR3 DNA: TGTGCCAGCACCTTGGGGTTTTTTGGAGCGAACACCGGGGAGCTGTTTTTT.